This paragraph covers one T cell receptor beta chain sequence. The antigen remains unidentified. The data stem from a study of T cell responses to AZD1222 COVID-19 vaccine. Study-level information: Analysis merged second doses at about 4 or about 12 weeks. Whole-study findings and limits: Two doses of AZD1222 preceded a rise in Spike-specific TCR breadth and depth.

Trimming removed 0 bases from V and 6 bases from J, with 10 bases in between. This CDR3 comprises 14 residues. CDR1 is SGHKS, CDR2 YYEKEE, per germline (reference sequence). Measured with immunoSEQ multiplex PCR; TCRdb has only the in-frame clones, and not every one. This table has about 150,000 clones, around 91% appearing once. The chain has TRBV5-5 and TRBJ2-1; D gene unclear. The receptor was derived from an adult in good health. The sample consisted of peripheral blood, taken on day 0 of AZD1222 vaccination. CDR3: CASSLVDSSNEQFF. The CDR3 DNA is TGTGCCAGCAGCTTGGTAGATAGCAGCAATGAGCAGTTCTTC.